A single sample gave rise to the 21 T cell receptor beta chains below, sequenced in a study of blood T cells in healthy people across ages. Together with a sample-barcoded 5' primer, a J-beta primer mix was included in a second PCR lasting about 7 to 12 cycles. TCRdb reprocessed the 5' RACE reads via MiXCR and lists one record per CDR3 protein. The repertoire includes 550,000 to 600,000 distinct CDR3 sequences, 27% of them detected once, and about 18% sits in the top ten. The sample was blood. The origin of the receptors is a woman between 65 and 79 years old in good health.

This clonotype has only a few counts. The V gene is TRBV7-8, the J gene TRBJ2-5; 16 nucleotides match TRBD2. V was pared by 5 bases and J by 12 bases, with 3 bases of the junction left unmatched. From germline, CDR1 is SGHVS and CDR2 FQNEAQ. This CDR3 has 13 amino acids. The CDR3 sequence: CASSPGTSGGEYF. CDR3 sequence (DNA): TGTGCCAGCAGCCCCGGGACTAGCGGGGGGGAGTACTTC.

There are a few counts of this clonotype. V and J are TRBV4-3 and TRBJ1-2; no clear D. Germline values: CDR1 LGHNA, CDR2 YSLEER. Trimming shortened V by 1 base and J by 6 bases, and 15 bases separated the two germline ends. The CDR3 spans 15 residues. Here the CDR3 reads CASSQAGRTLDGYTF. The CDR3 nucleotides are TGCGCCAGCAGCCAAGCTGGACGGACCCTCGATGGCTACACCTTC.

In this sample, this clonotype turned up a few times. V usage is TRBV20-1 and J usage is TRBJ1-6; 9 bases are shared with TRBD1. V trimming: 6 bases; J trimming: 7 bases; junction bases outside the gene matches: 4. The CDR3 has 13 amino acids. Germline CDR1 is DFQATT and CDR2 is SNEGSKA (reference sequence). CDR3 loop: CSARQGGNSPLHF. In nucleotides, the CDR3 is TGCAGTGCCCGACAGGGGGGCAATTCACCCCTCCACTTT.

V gene TRBV28 combines with J gene TRBJ1-2, with D tentatively TRBD1 (5 bases). The V and J ends lost 6 bases and 2 bases respectively, with 13 bases between them. There are 14 residues in the CDR3. The germline V gene encodes CDR1 MDHEN and CDR2 SYDVKM. CDR3 loop: CASSTPPGNYGYTF. The DNA for the CDR3 is TGTGCCAGCAGCACACCTCCAGGGAACTATGGCTACACCTTC.

This clonotype appeared a few times. The J gene is TRBJ1-5, the V gene TRBV20-1, with D possibly matching TRBD1 (5 bases). Germline values: CDR1 DFQATT, CDR2 SNEGSKA (reference sequence). This CDR3 contains 13 residues. V lost 6 bases to trimming and J lost 7 bases, with 16 bases between them. The CDR3 region has the DNA TGCAGTGCCACAGGCGGATGGGAACAGCCCCAGCATTTT. Its translation is CSATGGWEQPQHF.

This clonotype was counted many times. The chain employs TRBV20-1 and TRBJ2-5, with 12 bases lining up with TRBD2. V dropped 6 bases and J dropped 2; count of bases not matched to a gene: 10. The CDR3 is 16 residues long. Germline values: CDR1 DFQATT, CDR2 SNEGSKA (reference sequence). Here the CDR3 reads CSAPTGTSGRQETQYF. CDR3 DNA: TGCAGTGCCCCAACAGGGACTAGCGGGCGTCAAGAGACCCAGTACTTC.

This clonotype has a single count. This chain links TRBV12-3 or TRBV12-4 with TRBJ2-1; 11 bases are a match to TRBD1. CDR3 length equals 19 residues. Germline trimming cut 5 bases from V and 2 bases from J; bases unmatched to any gene: 14. The CDR3 spells CASSPGQGAGLAAYNEQFF. The CDR3 coding sequence is TGTGCCAGCAGTCCCGGACAGGGGGCAGGGCTAGCGGCCTACAATGAGCAGTTCTTC.

This clonotype was seen a few times. The rearrangement uses TRBV29-1 and TRBJ2-5, with 7 bases aligning to TRBD1. The DNA end favors TRBJ2-7, so the J call may be wrong. CDR3 size: 15 residues. The germline gives CDR1 SQVTM, CDR2 ANQGSEA. The CDR3 region has the DNA TGCAGCGTTTTCGATTGGGGGACAGCCTCCTACGAGCAGTACTTC. It translates to CSVFDWGTASYEQYF.

The chain couples TRBV7-6 to TRBJ2-2; D perhaps matches TRBD1 (6 bases). V lost 5 bases and J lost 7, with 23 bases in between. This CDR3 comprises 17 residues. CDR1 and CDR2 from the germline V gene are SGHVS and FNYEAQ. The CDR3 bases are TGTGCCAGCAGCCCCGTCGGATCCAGGGGCGCGGTCGGGGAGCTGTTTTTT. This sequence encodes CASSPVGSRGAVGELFF.

This sequence joins TRBV2 and TRBJ2-7, with D possibly matching TRBD1 (6 bases). The CDR3 runs 14 residues. The V end lost 7 bases, the J end lost 0 bases, and 13 bases lay between the germline ends. CDR1 and CDR2 from the germline V gene are SNHLY and FYNNEI. The CDR3 DNA reads as TGTGCCAGCAAGCCGGGACAAACCTCCTACGAGCAGTACTTC. This codes for CASKPGQTSYEQYF.

This clonotype came up many times. This sequence joins TRBV6-6 and TRBJ1-1; tentative D call: TRBD1 (5 bases). Trimming cost V 7 bases and J 6 bases, with 15 bases left between them. Germline V CDR1 and CDR2: MNHNY, SVGAGI (reference sequence). The CDR3 covers 13 residues. In DNA form, the CDR3 reads TGTGCCAGCAAGGAACCCCGGGACGCTGAAGCTTTCTTT. This sequence encodes CASKEPRDAEAFF.

The chain couples TRBV7-9 to TRBJ1-1; D ambiguous. The CDR3 runs to 12 residues. The germline V and J ends were trimmed by 2 bases and 7 bases, with 8 bases remaining between them. Germline CDR1 reads SEHNR; CDR2 reads FQNEAQ (reference sequence). The CDR3: CASSLITVEAFF. CDR3 nucleotide sequence: TGTGCCAGCAGCTTAATAACGGTTGAAGCTTTCTTT.

V and J are TRBV7-2 and TRBJ2-1; possibly TRBD1 or TRBD2 for D (6 bases each). Trimming pared 0 bases from V and 8 bases from J, leaving 14 bases between. Germline V CDR1 and CDR2: SGHTA, FQGNSA. The CDR3 runs 15 residues. The CDR3 loop is CASSLASGGQYEQFF. Here the CDR3 DNA reads TGTGCCAGCAGCTTAGCCAGTGGGGGGCAATATGAGCAGTTCTTC.

This chain connects TRBV2 to TRBJ2-3; D gene ambiguous. Trimming took 7 bases from V and 2 from J, leaving 19 bases between them. This CDR3 has 16 amino acids. CDR1 and CDR2 from the germline V gene are SNHLY and FYNNEI. CDR3 residues: CASTGTGPTDTDTQYF. The CDR3 nucleotides are TGTGCCAGCACCGGAACTGGACCCACGGACACAGATACGCAGTATTTT.

This clonotype has a handful of counts. The J gene is TRBJ1-5, the V gene TRBV12-3 or TRBV12-4; the D gene is possibly TRBD1 (6 bases). There are 13 residues in the CDR3. V lost 3 bases, J lost 8 bases, and 11 bases lay in between. The CDR3 nucleotides read TGTGCCAGCAGTTTTGGACAGATGGAGCCCCAGCATTTT. It translates to CASSFGQMEPQHF.

In this sample, this clonotype turned up a few times. The CDR3 coding sequence is TGCAGTGCTTCACAGGGTAGCACCGGGGAGCTGTTTTTT. This encodes CSASQGSTGELFF. This sequence joins TRBV20-1 and TRBJ2-2; D possibly corresponds to TRBD1 (6 bases). The CDR3 has 13 residues. The ends were cut back, 5 bases at V and 4 bases at J, with 11 bases in the middle. The germline V gene encodes CDR1 DFQATT and CDR2 SNEGSKA (reference sequence).

The gene calls are TRBV7-9 and TRBJ1-1; D gene ambiguous. Germline V gene data show CDR1 as SEHNR and CDR2 as FQNEAQ (reference sequence). Trimming pared 2 bases from V and 6 bases from J, leaving 13 bases between. This CDR3 comprises 14 residues. The DNA for the CDR3 is TGTGCCAGCAGCTTAACCCCGGGGATAGCTGAAGCTTTCTTT. This encodes CASSLTPGIAEAFF.

This clonotype was counted between two and nine times. V gene TRBV7-9 combines with J gene TRBJ1-4; no definite D call. Germline loops: CDR1 SEHNR, CDR2 FQNEAQ (reference sequence). The CDR3 loop spans 12 amino acids. V lost 5 bases and J 6 bases, leaving 7 bases between the germline ends. In DNA form, the CDR3 reads TGTGCCAGCAGCCCGGGATATGAAAAACTGTTTTTT. Its protein product is CASSPGYEKLFF.

The genes are TRBV5-1 and TRBJ2-1; D is unresolved. Trimming shortened V by 3 bases and J by 2 bases, and 9 bases separated the two germline ends. Germline CDR1 and CDR2: SGHRS and YFSETQ. This CDR3 contains 14 residues. The CDR3 sequence: CASSSISAYNEQFF. The CDR3 DNA reads as TGCGCCAGCAGCTCTATCTCCGCCTACAATGAGCAGTTCTTC.

This clonotype has only one observation. The chain links TRBV6-5 to TRBJ1-6, with D uncertain. Germline V gene data show CDR1 as MNHEY and CDR2 as SVGAGI. The V end lost 4 bases, the J end lost 7 bases, and 14 bases lay between the germline ends. The length of the CDR3 is 15 residues. CDR3 sequence: CASSLDRGVNSPLHF. CDR3 coding DNA: TGTGCCAGCAGTTTGGATCGAGGTGTGAATTCACCCCTCCACTTT.

This clonotype was seen more than once but under ten times. The chain carries TRBV23-1 and TRBJ2-5; D is possibly TRBD2 (6 bases). The J call is in doubt because the DNA end fits TRBJ2-7 better. TRBV23-1 is filed as an ORF, its function uncertain. The CDR3 totals 13 residues. DNA for the CDR3: TGCGCCAGCACCGCGGGGCTTTGGCACGAGCAGTACTTC. It is translated as CASTAGLWHEQYF.